The clone carrying this T cell receptor beta chain has a handful of counts. The sample is drawn from a study of CD8 T cells in ankylosing spondylitis. Via MiXCR, TCRdb re-called the 5' RACE reads, giving one row per CDR3 protein. This sample has about 360,000 distinct CDR3 sequences, with roughly 15% found just once. Trimming removed 4 bases at V and 9 bases at J, with 10 bases between. Germline CDR1 LGHDT, CDR2 YNNKEL (reference sequence). This CDR3 has 12 amino acids. J is TRBJ1-5 and V is TRBV3-1; D gene uncertain. The receptor's source is a male donor with ankylosing spondylitis or in good health (not recorded which). Sequenced: blood, either unsorted or a sorted T cell fraction (not recorded which). The CDR3 coding sequence is TGTGCCAGCAGCCTAGGTCGGAGGCCCCAGCATTTT. Translated: CASSLGRRPQHF.